The text below deals with one T cell receptor (beta chain). Its specificity is unknown. Data came from immunoSEQ multiplex PCR; TCRdb stores just in-frame clones and leaves some out. The repertoire has about 130,000 clones, 90% of them found once; the top ten carry 6.9%. The data originate from a study of T cell responses to AZD1222 COVID-19 vaccine. Study-wide results and limits: Repertoire sampling occurred only after the peak T cell response.

The germline V gene encodes CDR1 SEHNR and CDR2 FQNEAQ (reference sequence). The CDR3 has 13 amino acids. The V gene lost 5 bases and the J gene lost 5 bases, with 12 bases spanning the gap. V usage is TRBV7-9 and J usage is TRBJ1-2; no definite D call. The sequencing used peripheral blood, collected on day 0 of AZD1222 vaccination. The TCR comes from an adult in good health. CDR3 sequence reads: CASSPPSGYGYTF. CDR3 DNA sequence: TGTGCCAGCAGCCCTCCATCCGGGTATGGCTACACCTTC.